Each of the 5 T cell receptor beta chains below was sequenced from the same sample in a study of blood T cells in healthy people across ages. The authors ran a second PCR of about 7 to 12 cycles using a sample-barcoded 5' primer and a J-beta primer mix. MiXCR was run by TCRdb on the 5' RACE reads, yielding one entry per CDR3 protein. The sample yields 1.5 million to 1.8 million distinct CDR3 sequences, about 45% seen once. The sample taken for sequencing was blood. These receptors were taken from a woman aged 18-29 years in good health.

The rearrangement uses TRBV6-2 or TRBV6-3 and TRBJ2-1; D not certain. CDR1 is MNHEY, CDR2 SVGEGT, per germline. The CDR3 has 11 residues. V was cut by 2 bases and J by 9 bases, with 5 bases left in between. CDR3 amino acids: CASSYHIEQFF. As DNA, the CDR3 is TGTGCCAGCAGTTACCACATTGAGCAGTTCTTC.

The rearrangement joins TRBV6-1 to TRBJ2-1; the match to TRBD2 covers 7 bases. In germline, CDR1 is MNHNS, CDR2 SASEGT. CDR3 length: 16 residues. V lost 0 bases, J lost 0 bases, and 2 bases stayed unmatched. The CDR3 spells CASSEARGSSYNEQFF. Here the CDR3 DNA reads TGTGCCAGCAGTGAAGCGCGGGGGAGCTCCTACAATGAGCAGTTCTTC.

The DNA of the CDR3 is TGTGCCAGCTCTACATCGGACACTCACTACGAGCAGTACTTC. Translating gives CASSTSDTHYEQYF. The rearrangement joins TRBV6-6 to TRBJ2-7; the D gene is possibly TRBD1 (5 bases). Germline V gene lookup returns CDR1 MNHNY and CDR2 SVGAGI (reference sequence). With 8 bases removed from V and 3 bases from J, the gap between germline ends came to 17 bases. The CDR3 has 14 residues.

On this clonotype itself: This may arise from a read error, as a much more abundant clone is one base away. The genes are TRBV4-1 and TRBJ2-1; perhaps TRBD2 as D (7 bases). The DNA end lines up better with TRBJ2-7; the J call may be wrong. Germline V CDR1 and CDR2: MGHRA, YSYEKL. The CDR3 sequence is 16 residues long. The CDR3 DNA sequence: TGCGCCAGCAGCCAAATAGGGGGGGGAGACTACAATGAGCAGTACTTC. Its translation is CASSQIGGGDYNEQYF.

CDR3 residues: CSARGRRRIDEQFF. The CDR3 coding sequence is TGCAGTGCTAGAGGGCGACGCCGTATCGATGAGCAGTTCTTC. This rearrangement joins TRBV20-1 to TRBJ2-1; D is undetermined. The V end was cut by 1 base, the J end by 8 bases, with 15 bases between. In germline, CDR1 is DFQATT, CDR2 SNEGSKA (reference sequence). The CDR3 consists of 14 residues.